The clone carrying this T cell receptor (beta chain) was seen ten or more times. With 3 bases clipped from V and 0 bases from J, the junction kept 7 bases outside the gene matches. This CDR3 has 17 residues. Germline CDR1 DFQATT, CDR2 SNEGSKA (reference sequence). The data stem from a study of early T cells in non-severe SARS-CoV-2 infection. Whole-study context: Whole-blood bulk RNA, unsorted, was sequenced, and chains were unpaired.

Attachment of unique molecular identifiers was made to individual cDNA molecules. TCRdb ran MiXCR on the 5' RACE reads and lists one entry per CDR3 protein. Of 69,000 or so distinct CDR3 sequences in the sample, over 3.5% are singletons; the top ten hold roughly 3.9%. Sequenced here: whole blood, sampled at baseline. This receptor was obtained from an adult who was a healthcare worker with PCR-confirmed SARS-CoV-2 infection or an uninfected control (not recorded which). The donor label of this sample is uncertain. The V gene is TRBV20-1, the J gene TRBJ2-5; 13 bases match TRBD2. CDR3 loop: CSASRLAGGSYQETQYF. The CDR3 DNA reads as TGCAGTGCTAGTAGACTAGCGGGGGGATCGTACCAAGAGACCCAGTACTTC.